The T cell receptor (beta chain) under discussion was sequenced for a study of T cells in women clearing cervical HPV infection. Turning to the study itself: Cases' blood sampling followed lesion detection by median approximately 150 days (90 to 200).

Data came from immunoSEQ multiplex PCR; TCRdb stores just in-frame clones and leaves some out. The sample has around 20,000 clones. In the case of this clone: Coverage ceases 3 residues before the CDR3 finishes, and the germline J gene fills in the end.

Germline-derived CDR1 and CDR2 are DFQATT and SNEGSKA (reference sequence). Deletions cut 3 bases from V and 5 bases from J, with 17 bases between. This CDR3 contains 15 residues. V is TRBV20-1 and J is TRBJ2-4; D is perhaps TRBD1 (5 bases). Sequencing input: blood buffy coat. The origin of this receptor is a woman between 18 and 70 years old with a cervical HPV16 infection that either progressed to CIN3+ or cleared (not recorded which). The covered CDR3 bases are TGCAGTGCTAGGCTAACCGGACACCCGCAAAACATT. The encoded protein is CSARLTGHPQNI. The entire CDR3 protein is CSARLTGHPQNIQYF.